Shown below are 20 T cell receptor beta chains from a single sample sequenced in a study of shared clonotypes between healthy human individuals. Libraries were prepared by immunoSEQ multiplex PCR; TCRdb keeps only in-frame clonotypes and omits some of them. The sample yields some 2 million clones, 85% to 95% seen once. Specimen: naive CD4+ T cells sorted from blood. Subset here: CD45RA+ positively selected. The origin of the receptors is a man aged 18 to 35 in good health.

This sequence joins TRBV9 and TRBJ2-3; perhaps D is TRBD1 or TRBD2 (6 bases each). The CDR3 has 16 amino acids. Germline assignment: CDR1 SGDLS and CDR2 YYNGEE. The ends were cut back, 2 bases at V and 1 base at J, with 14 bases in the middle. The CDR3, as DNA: TGTGCCAGCAGCGTCCGGGGGCGCTCTGGCACAGATACGCAGTATTTT. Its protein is CASSVRGRSGTDTQYF. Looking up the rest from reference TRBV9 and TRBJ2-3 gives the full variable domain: DSGVTQTPKHLITATGQRVTLRCSPRSGDLSVYWYQQSLDQGLQFLIQYYNGEERAKGNILERFSAQQFPDLHSELNLSSLELGDSALYFCASSVRGRSGTDTQYFGPGTRLTVL.

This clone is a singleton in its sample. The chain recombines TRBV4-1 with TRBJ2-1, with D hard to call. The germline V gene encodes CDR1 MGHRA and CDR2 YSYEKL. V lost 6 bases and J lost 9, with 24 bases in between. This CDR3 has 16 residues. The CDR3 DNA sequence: TGCGCCAGCAGTCCCCCAACTCGGGCCTCGGGTAGTGAGCAGTTCTTC. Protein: CASSPPTRASGSEQFF.

The chain's CDR3 is CASSFSGADGYTF. The CDR3 DNA is TGCGCCAGCAGCTTTTCGGGAGCTGATGGCTACACCTTC. The V and J genes are TRBV5-1 and TRBJ1-2; D not resolved. The CDR3 totals 13 residues. The V end lost 2 bases, the J end lost 6 bases, and 11 bases lay between the germline ends. CDR1 is SGHRS and CDR2 is YFSETQ in the germline V gene.

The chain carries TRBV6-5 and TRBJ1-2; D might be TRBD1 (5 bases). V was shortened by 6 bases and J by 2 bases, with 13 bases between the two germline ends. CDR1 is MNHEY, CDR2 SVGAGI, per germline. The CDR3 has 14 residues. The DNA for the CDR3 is TGTGCCAGCAGCCCACTTGGGGGGAACTATGGCTACACCTTC. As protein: CASSPLGGNYGYTF.

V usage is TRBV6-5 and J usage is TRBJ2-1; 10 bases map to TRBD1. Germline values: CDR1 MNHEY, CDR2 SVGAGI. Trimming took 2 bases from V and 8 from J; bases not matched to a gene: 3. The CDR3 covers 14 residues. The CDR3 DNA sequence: TGTGCCAGCAGTTACGGGACAGGGGTCTATGAGCAGTTCTTC. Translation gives CASSYGTGVYEQFF.

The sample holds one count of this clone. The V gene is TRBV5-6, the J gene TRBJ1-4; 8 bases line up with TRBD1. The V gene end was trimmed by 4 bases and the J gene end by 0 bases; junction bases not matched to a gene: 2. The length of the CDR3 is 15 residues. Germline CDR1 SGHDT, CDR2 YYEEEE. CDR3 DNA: TGTGCCAGCAGCAAGGGACAGGCAACTAATGAAAAACTGTTTTTT. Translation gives CASSKGQATNEKLFF.

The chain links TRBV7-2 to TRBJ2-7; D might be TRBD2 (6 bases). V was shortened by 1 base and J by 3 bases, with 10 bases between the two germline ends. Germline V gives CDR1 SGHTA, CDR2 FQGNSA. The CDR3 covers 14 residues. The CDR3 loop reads CASSLEFGGYEQYF. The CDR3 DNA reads TGTGCCAGCAGCTTAGAATTCGGGGGCTACGAGCAGTACTTC.

The CDR3 DNA sequence: TGTGCCAGCAGCCATCGGCTAGCGGGGGGGCGCGAGACCCAGTACTTC. Translating it yields CASSHRLAGGRETQYF. The chain employs TRBV14 and TRBJ2-5; 12 bases agree with TRBD2. The CDR3 spans 16 residues. The junction had 7 bases not matched to a gene; V was cut back by 3 bases and J by 5 bases. Germline CDR1 SGHDN, CDR2 FVKESK.

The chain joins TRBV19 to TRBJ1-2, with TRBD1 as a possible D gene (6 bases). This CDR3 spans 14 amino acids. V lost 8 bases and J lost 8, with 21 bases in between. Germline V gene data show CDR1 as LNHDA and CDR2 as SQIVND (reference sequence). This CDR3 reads CASAAQVGALGYTF. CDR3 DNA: TGTGCCAGTGCCGCCCAAGTGGGGGCCCTAGGCTACACCTTC.

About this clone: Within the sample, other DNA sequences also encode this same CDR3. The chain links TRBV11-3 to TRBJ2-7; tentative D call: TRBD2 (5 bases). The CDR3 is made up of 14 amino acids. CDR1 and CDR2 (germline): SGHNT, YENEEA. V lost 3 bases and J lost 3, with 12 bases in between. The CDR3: CASSLDSESYEQYF. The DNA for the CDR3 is TGTGCCAGCAGCTTGGACTCCGAGAGCTACGAGCAGTACTTC. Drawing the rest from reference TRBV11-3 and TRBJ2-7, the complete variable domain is EAGVVQSPRYKIIEKKQPVAFWCNPISGHNTLYWYLQNLGQGPELLIRYENEEAVDDSQLPKDRFSAERLKGVDSTLKIQPAELGDSAVYLCASSLDSESYEQYFGPGTRLTVT.

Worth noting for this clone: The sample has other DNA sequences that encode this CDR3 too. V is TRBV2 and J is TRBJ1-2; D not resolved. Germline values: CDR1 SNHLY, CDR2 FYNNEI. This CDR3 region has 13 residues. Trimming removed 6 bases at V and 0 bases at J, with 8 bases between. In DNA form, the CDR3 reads TGTGCCAGCAGGTCCCTAGCTAACTATGGCTACACCTTC. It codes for CASRSLANYGYTF.

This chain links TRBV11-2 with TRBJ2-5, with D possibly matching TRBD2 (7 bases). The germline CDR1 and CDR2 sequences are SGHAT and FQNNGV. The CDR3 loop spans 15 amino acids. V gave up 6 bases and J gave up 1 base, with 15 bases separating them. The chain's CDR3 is CASRHWGGPQETQYF. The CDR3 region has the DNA TGTGCCAGCAGGCATTGGGGGGGGCCCCAAGAGACCCAGTACTTC.

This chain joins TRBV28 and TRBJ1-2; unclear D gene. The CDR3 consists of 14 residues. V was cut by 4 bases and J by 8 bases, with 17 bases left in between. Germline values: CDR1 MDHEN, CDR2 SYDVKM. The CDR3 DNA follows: TGTGCCAGCAGTTCCCCCTCGTCGGGAGGCGGCTACACCTTC. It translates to CASSSPSSGGGYTF.

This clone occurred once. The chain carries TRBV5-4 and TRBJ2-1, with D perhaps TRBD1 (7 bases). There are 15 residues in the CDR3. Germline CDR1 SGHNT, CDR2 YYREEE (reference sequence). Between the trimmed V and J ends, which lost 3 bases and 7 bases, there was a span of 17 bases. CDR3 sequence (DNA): TGTGCCAGCAGCTCAGACAGGGAGGTCCGAAATGAGCAGTTCTTC. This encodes CASSSDREVRNEQFF.

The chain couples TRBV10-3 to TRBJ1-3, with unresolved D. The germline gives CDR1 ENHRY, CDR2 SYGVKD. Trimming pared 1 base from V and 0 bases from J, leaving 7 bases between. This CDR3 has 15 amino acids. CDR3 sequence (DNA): TGTGCCATCAGTGAGTTTCCAGTCTCTGGAAACACCATATATTTT. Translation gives CAISEFPVSGNTIYF.

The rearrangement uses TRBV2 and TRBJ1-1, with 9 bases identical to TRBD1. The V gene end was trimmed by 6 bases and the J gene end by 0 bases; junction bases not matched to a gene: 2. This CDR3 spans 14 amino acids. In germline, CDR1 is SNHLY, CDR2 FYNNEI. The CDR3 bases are TGTGCCAGCAGGGACAGGGGAATGAACACTGAAGCTTTCTTT. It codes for CASRDRGMNTEAFF.

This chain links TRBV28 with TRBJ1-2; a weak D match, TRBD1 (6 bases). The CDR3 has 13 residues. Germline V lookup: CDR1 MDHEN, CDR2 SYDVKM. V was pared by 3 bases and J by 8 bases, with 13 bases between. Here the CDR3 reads CASSLQQGGGYTF. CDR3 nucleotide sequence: TGTGCCAGCAGTTTGCAACAGGGTGGAGGCTACACCTTC.

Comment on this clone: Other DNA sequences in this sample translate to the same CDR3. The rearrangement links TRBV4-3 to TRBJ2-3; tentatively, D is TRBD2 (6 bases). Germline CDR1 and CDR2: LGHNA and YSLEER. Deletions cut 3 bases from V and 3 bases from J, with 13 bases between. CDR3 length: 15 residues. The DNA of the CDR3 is TGCGCCAGCAGCCAGAGGGGCGGGACGACAGATACGCAGTATTTT. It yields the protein CASSQRGGTTDTQYF.

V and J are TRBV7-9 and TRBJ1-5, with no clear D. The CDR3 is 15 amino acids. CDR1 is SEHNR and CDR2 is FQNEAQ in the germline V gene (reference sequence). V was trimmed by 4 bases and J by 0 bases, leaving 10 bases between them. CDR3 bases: TGTGCCAGCAGCTACTGGACTGATAGCAATCAGCCCCAGCATTTT. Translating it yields CASSYWTDSNQPQHF.

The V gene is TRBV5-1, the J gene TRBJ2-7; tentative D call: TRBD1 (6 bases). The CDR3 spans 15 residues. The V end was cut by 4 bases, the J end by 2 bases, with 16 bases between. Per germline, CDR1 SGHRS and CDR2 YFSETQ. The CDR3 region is CASSPGTTAAYEQYF. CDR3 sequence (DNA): TGCGCCAGCAGCCCCGGGACAACCGCCGCCTACGAGCAGTACTTC.